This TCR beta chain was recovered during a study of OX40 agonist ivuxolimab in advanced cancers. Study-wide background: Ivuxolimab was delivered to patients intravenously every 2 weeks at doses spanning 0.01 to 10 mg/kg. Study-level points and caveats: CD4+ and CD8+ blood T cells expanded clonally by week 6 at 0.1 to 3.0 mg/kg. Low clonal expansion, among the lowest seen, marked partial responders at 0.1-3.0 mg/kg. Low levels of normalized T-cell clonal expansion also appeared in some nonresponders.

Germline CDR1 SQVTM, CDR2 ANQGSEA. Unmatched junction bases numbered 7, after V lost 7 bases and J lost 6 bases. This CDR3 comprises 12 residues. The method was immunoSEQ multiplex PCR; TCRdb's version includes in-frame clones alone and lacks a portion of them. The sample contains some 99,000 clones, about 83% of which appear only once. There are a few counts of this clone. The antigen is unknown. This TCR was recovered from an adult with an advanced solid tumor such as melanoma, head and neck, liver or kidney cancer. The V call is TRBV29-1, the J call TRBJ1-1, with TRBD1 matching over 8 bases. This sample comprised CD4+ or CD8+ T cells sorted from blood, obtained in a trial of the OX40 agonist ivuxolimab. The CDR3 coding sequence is TGCAGCGCACGACAGGGGAGCGCTGAAGCTTTCTTT. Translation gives CSARQGSAEAFF.